Listed here are 8 T cell receptor beta chains from one sample, sequenced in a study of T cells in Graves' hyperthyroidism and ophthalmopathy. The TCR beta CDR3 regions underwent amplification using RNA transcripts as the source. The TCR CDR3 was amplified in a first-round RT-PCR using the HTBI primer set. TCRdb re-derived calls from the multiplex PCR reads in MiXCR, one entry per CDR3 protein. The sample records approximately 640,000 distinct CDR3 sequences, 15% to 20% being singletons. Material: blood. These receptors came from a woman younger than 45 with Graves' hyperthyroidism.

This clonotype was seen more than once but under ten times. This rearrangement joins TRBV6-1 to TRBJ1-6, with TRBD1 matching 9 bases. Per the germline V gene, CDR1 is MNHNS and CDR2 is SASEGT. This CDR3 comprises 16 residues. The trim removed 6 bases at V and 9 bases at J, leaving 12 bases unmatched. The CDR3 spells CASRGGQGGISSPLHF. The CDR3 DNA is TGTGCCAGCAGAGGGGGACAGGGTGGAATTAGTTCACCCCTCCACTTT.

This clonotype was detected many times. V usage is TRBV7-8 and J usage is TRBJ2-7; D uncertain. The CDR3 length is 15 residues. The V end lost 0 bases, the J end lost 5 bases, and 14 bases lay between the germline ends. Looked up from germline, CDR1 is SGHVS and CDR2 is FQNEAQ. CDR3 protein: CASSLAASFRDEQYF. In nucleotides, the CDR3 is TGTGCCAGCAGCTTAGCGGCTTCTTTTCGGGACGAGCAGTACTTC.

This clonotype was detected a few times. V is TRBV18 and J is TRBJ1-1; no clear D. V was shortened by 6 bases and J by 2 bases, with 10 bases between the two germline ends. In germline, CDR1 is KGHSH, CDR2 LQKENI. This CDR3 spans 13 amino acids. DNA for the CDR3: TGTGCCAGCTCCGACATGACCAACACTGAAGCTTTCTTT. It encodes CASSDMTNTEAFF.

This chain connects TRBV6-7 to TRBJ2-7, with TRBD1 matching over 7 bases. TRBV6-7 belongs to the ORF category, with a function that is uncertain. CDR3 length: 14 residues. V was pared by 4 bases and J by 2 bases, with 5 bases of the junction left unmatched. The CDR3 loop reads CASSCRTGTYEQYF. The CDR3 DNA sequence: TGTGCCAGCAGTTGCCGGACAGGAACCTACGAGCAGTACTTC.

This clonotype was found many times. Relative to the germline gene, one junction end is altered; a read error may explain this. The chain carries TRBV2 and TRBJ2-1; TRBD2 matches at 15 bases. Per germline, CDR1 SNHLY and CDR2 FYNNEI. CDR3 size: 16 residues. For the CDR3, the DNA is TGTGCCAGCAGGGAAGGACTAGCGGGAGGGCCTCGTGAGCAGTTCTTC. Translating gives CASREGLAGGPREQFF.

This clonotype was detected many times. The V and J genes are TRBV7-9 and TRBJ1-1; D gene ambiguous. Germline V lookup: CDR1 SEHNR, CDR2 FQNEAQ (reference sequence). Trimming removed 5 bases at V and 9 bases at J, with 19 bases between. The CDR3 consists of 14 residues. The DNA for the CDR3 is TGTGCCAGCAGCCCAGTTCGCTCCCACTCCCAAGCTTTCTTT. It is translated as CASSPVRSHSQAFF.

This clonotype was seen more than once but under ten times. The V gene is TRBV2, the J gene TRBJ1-1; 7 nucleotides line up with TRBD1. Germline values: CDR1 SNHLY, CDR2 FYNNEI. J gave up 11 bases and V 6 bases, and 18 bases lay outside the gene matches. The CDR3 is made up of 15 amino acids. The CDR3 DNA follows: TGTGCCAGCAGCCGCTCGACTTACCAGACAGGGATCGCTTTCTTT. The encoded protein is CASSRSTYQTGIAFF. Full variable domain (remainder filled in from reference TRBV2 and TRBJ1-1): EPEVTQTPSHQVTQMGQEVILRCVPISNHLYFYWYRQILGQKVEFLVSFYNNEISEKSEIFDDQFSVERPDGSNFTLKIRSTKLEDSAMYFCASSRSTYQTGIAFFGQGTRLTVV.

This clonotype appeared many times. The chain recombines TRBV20-1 with TRBJ1-2; no clear D gene. Germline CDR1 is DFQATT and CDR2 is SNEGSKA (reference sequence). V was clipped by 2 bases and J by 8 bases, with 6 bases between them. The CDR3 spans 10 residues. The CDR3 here is CSARTVGYTF. The CDR3 DNA is TGCAGTGCTAGAACGGTCGGCTACACCTTC.